The 26 T cell receptor beta chains given below trace back to one sample, sequenced in a study of breast tumors, draining lymph nodes, adjacent tissues. A single record per CDR3 protein comes from TCRdb applying MiXCR to the multiplex PCR reads. The sample records around 140,000 distinct CDR3 sequences, around 22% being singletons. Breast cancer patients provided tissue from their axillary draining lymph nodes. Sequencing used axillary lymph node tissue. The source of these receptors is a female donor with breast cancer. Some clones in this sample may be carry-over from other donors' samples.

This clonotype was detected many times. A read error may produce the germline difference seen at one junction end. Here the CDR3 reads CASSQARGGVNIGELFF. The DNA of the CDR3 is TGCGCCAGCAGCCAAGCCCGCGGGGGAGTGAACATCGGGGAGCTGTTTTTT. V gene TRBV4-3 combines with J gene TRBJ2-2; 7 bases line up with TRBD2. This CDR3 comprises 17 residues. Germline CDR1 and CDR2: LGHNA and YSLEER.

This clonotype was seen a single time. This may be a read error: a much more frequent sequence differs by one nucleotide. V and J are TRBV29-1 and TRBJ1-2, with D unresolved. The CDR3 covers 13 residues. Germline CDR1 reads SQVTM; CDR2 reads ANQGSEA. The CDR3 DNA sequence: TGCAACGTTGTTGAGGGAGCTAACTATGGCTACACCTTC. It is translated as CNVVEGANYGYTF.

Points on this clonotype: A much more abundant neighbour one base away suggests this may be a read error. The chain couples TRBV28 to TRBJ2-7, with 7 nucleotides matching TRBD1. Looked up from germline, CDR1 is MDHEN and CDR2 is SYDVKM. The J segment lost 2 bases and the V segment lost 5 bases, leaving 12 bases of the junction unmatched. The CDR3 has 16 amino acids. CDR3 protein: CASSVPSGGQAYEQYF. The CDR3 DNA is TGTGCCAGCAGTGTGCCATCAGGGGGTCAGGCCTACGAGCAGTACTTC. The full variable domain, rest sourced from reference TRBV28 and TRBJ2-7, is DVKVTQSSRYLVKRTGEKVFLECVQDMDHENMFWYRQDPGLGLRLIYFSYDVKMKEKGDIPEGYSVSREKKERFSLILESASTNQTSMYLCASSVPSGGQAYEQYFGPGTRLTVT.

This clonotype was counted ten times or more. V gene TRBV2 combines with J gene TRBJ1-2, with TRBD1 matching over 10 bases. V was pared by 5 bases and J by 6 bases, with 3 bases of the junction left unmatched. Germline values: CDR1 SNHLY, CDR2 FYNNEI. This CDR3 has 13 residues. CDR3 nucleotide sequence: TGTGCCAGCAGTTCGACAGGGGGCGATGGCTACACCTTC. Translated, it gives CASSSTGGDGYTF.

The sample holds many counts of this clonotype. The rearrangement joins TRBV7-2 to TRBJ2-7; tentatively, D is TRBD2 (5 bases). Trimming took off 5 bases at V and 7 bases at J, with 21 bases between the two ends. Germline V gives CDR1 SGHTA, CDR2 FQGNSA. The CDR3 covers 15 residues. The chain's CDR3 is CASSKRTGEGVEQYF. The CDR3 DNA is TGTGCCAGCAGCAAACGCACCGGGGAAGGTGTAGAGCAGTACTTC.

This clonotype was counted ten times or more. V is TRBV6-1 and J is TRBJ1-4, with D uncertain. The CDR3 has 15 amino acids. V lost 5 bases and J 7 bases, leaving 17 bases between the germline ends. Germline V gives CDR1 MNHNS, CDR2 SASEGT. DNA of the CDR3: TGTGCCAGCAGTCCACAGTCCCGGGGAGGTGAAAAACTGTTTTTT. Its translation: CASSPQSRGGEKLFF.

This clonotype was seen ten or more times. The gene calls are TRBV20-1 and TRBJ2-1, with D possibly being TRBD2 (5 bases). V shed 2 bases and J shed 4 bases, with 9 bases lying between them. The germline V gene has CDR1 DFQATT and CDR2 SNEGSKA (reference sequence). The CDR3 contains 13 residues. CDR3 protein: CSARRTGYNEQFF. The DNA for the CDR3 is TGCAGTGCTAGACGCACGGGATACAATGAGCAGTTCTTC.

At least ten counts were recorded for this clonotype. V and J are TRBV5-8 and TRBJ2-1; D may be TRBD1 (9 bases). V dropped 0 bases and J dropped 10 bases, with 20 bases sitting between them. Germline loops: CDR1 SGHTS, CDR2 YDEGEE. CDR3 length: 16 amino acids. Here the CDR3 DNA reads TGTGCCAGCAGCTTGGCCCCGGGACAGGGCGGGGGGGAGCAGTTCTTC. Protein sequence: CASSLAPGQGGGEQFF.

This clonotype was counted at least ten times. The CDR3 DNA follows: TGTGCCAGCAGCGTAGTCGGTAGCGGGCCCAATGAGCAGTTCTTC. Translating gives CASSVVGSGPNEQFF. V is TRBV9 and J is TRBJ2-1, with 7 nucleotides matching TRBD2. The V segment lost 0 bases and the J segment 6 bases; nucleotides outside the gene matches: 6. The CDR3 totals 15 residues. In germline, CDR1 is SGDLS, CDR2 YYNGEE.

This clonotype was seen ten or more times. The CDR3 coding sequence is TGTGCCAGCAGCGTGGGGGGAATCAATCAGCCCCAGCATTTT. Its protein is CASSVGGINQPQHF. This chain connects TRBV9 to TRBJ1-5; TRBD1 might be the D (5 bases). CDR1 SGDLS and CDR2 YYNGEE come from the germline V gene. Deletions cut 2 bases from V and 3 bases from J, with 9 bases between. CDR3 length: 14 residues. Looking up the rest from reference TRBV9 and TRBJ1-5 gives the full variable domain: DSGVTQTPKHLITATGQRVTLRCSPRSGDLSVYWYQQSLDQGLQFLIQYYNGEERAKGNILERFSAQQFPDLHSELNLSSLELGDSALYFCASSVGGINQPQHFGDGTRLSIL.

A word on this clonotype: A much larger clone differs from this one at a single base, so this may be a read error. The J gene is TRBJ2-1, the V gene TRBV19; possible D gene TRBD2, 6 bases. This CDR3 comprises 15 residues. CDR1 is LNHDA, CDR2 SQIVND, per germline (reference sequence). Written as DNA, the CDR3 is TGTGCCAGTAGTATAGGGGGGGTCTCCCAGAATGAGCAGTCCTTC. Its translation: CASSIGGVSQNEQSF.

This clonotype showed up many times. This sequence joins TRBV11-1 and TRBJ2-3; the match to TRBD2 covers 13 bases. The CDR3 loop spans 16 amino acids. The V segment lost 5 bases and the J segment 3 bases; nucleotides outside the gene matches: 5. CDR1 and CDR2 from the germline V gene are SGHAT and FQDESV (reference sequence). Written as DNA, the CDR3 is TGTGCCAGCAGCCCCGGGACTAGCGGGATTACAGATACGCAGTATTTT. Translated: CASSPGTSGITDTQYF.

Only a few counts were recorded for this clonotype. This chain uses TRBV28 with TRBJ2-7, with a possible D match to TRBD1 (6 bases). Germline-derived CDR1 and CDR2 are MDHEN and SYDVKM. The V and J ends lost 6 bases and 4 bases respectively, with 22 bases between them. The CDR3 consists of 16 residues. The CDR3 coding sequence is TGTGCCAGCAGCCGACCTCGGGACCAGGGGCGGTACGAGCAGTACTTC. Translation: CASSRPRDQGRYEQYF.

This clonotype was detected many times. V gene TRBV12-3 or TRBV12-4 combines with J gene TRBJ1-4, with D uncertain. CDR3 length: 12 amino acids. V was pared by 0 bases and J by 10 bases, with 6 bases between. The CDR3 loop reads CASSLAFSKLFF. The DNA of the CDR3 is TGTGCCAGCAGTTTAGCCTTTTCAAAACTGTTTTTT.

V is TRBV28 and J is TRBJ2-1, with 13 bases that match TRBD2. With 4 bases clipped from V and 8 bases from J, the junction kept 2 bases outside the gene matches. Per the germline V gene, CDR1 is MDHEN and CDR2 is SYDVKM. The length of the CDR3 is 14 residues. This CDR3 reads CASSYGLAGDEQFF. The CDR3, as DNA: TGTGCCAGCAGTTATGGACTAGCGGGAGATGAGCAGTTCTTC.

As regards this clonotype: At one end the junction does not follow the germline gene, possibly because of a read error. The chain couples TRBV2 to TRBJ1-2; TRBD1 is a possible D gene (5 bases). The germline V gene has CDR1 SNHLY and CDR2 FYNNEI. This CDR3 has 14 residues. Written as DNA, the CDR3 is TGTGCCAGCAGTGACCAAGGGGTGAGCTATGGCCACACCTTC. Residues: CASSDQGVSYGHTF.

This clonotype has just one count. A clone one base away is much larger, so this may be a read error. CDR3 sequence reads: CASSHGKQGGYNVDSYNEQFF. The CDR3 nucleotides read TGTGCCAGCAGTCATGGAAAACAGGGCGGGTATAATGTAGATTCCTACAATGAGCAGTTCTTC. The rearrangement uses TRBV6-6 and TRBJ2-1; D may be TRBD1 (6 bases). Germline assignment: CDR1 MNHNY and CDR2 SVGAGI (reference sequence). The V and J ends lost 5 bases and 1 base respectively, with 30 bases between them. The CDR3 extends over 21 amino acids.

At least ten counts were recorded for this clonotype. J is TRBJ2-5 and V is TRBV6-4, with 8 bases lining up with TRBD2. Germline V gene lookup returns CDR1 MRHNA and CDR2 SNTAGT. CDR3 length equals 20 residues. V lost 0 bases and J lost 2; bases outside the gene matches: 17. The CDR3 DNA reads as TGTGCCAGCAGTGACTCTGGGGGACTAGATCCTCGTCCCGAGCAAGAGACCCAGTACTTC. This translates into CASSDSGGLDPRPEQETQYF.

This clonotype was picked up many times. The gene calls are TRBV15 and TRBJ2-5; no firm D call. CDR1 LNHNV and CDR2 YYDKDF come from the germline V gene (reference sequence). The CDR3 is 15 residues long. The germline V and J ends were trimmed by 0 bases and 0 bases, with 8 bases remaining between them. The CDR3 protein is CATSRDPRYQETQYF. CDR3 nucleotides: TGTGCCACCAGCAGAGATCCCCGGTACCAAGAGACCCAGTACTTC.

V and J are TRBV19 and TRBJ2-6; no firm D call. Germline assignment: CDR1 LNHDA and CDR2 SQIVND (reference sequence). The germline V and J ends were trimmed by 5 bases and 0 bases, with 17 bases remaining between them. The CDR3 has 18 residues. CDR3 sequence reads: CASSPTTSQISGANVLTF. As DNA, the CDR3 is TGTGCCAGTAGTCCCACGACAAGCCAAATCTCTGGGGCCAACGTCCTGACTTTC.

This clonotype showed up just a few times. The V and J genes are TRBV30 and TRBJ1-5; tentative D call: TRBD1 (5 bases). The CDR3 runs to 14 residues. Trimming shortened V by 1 base and J by 6 bases, and 13 bases separated the two germline ends. Per the germline V gene, CDR1 is GTSNPN and CDR2 is SVGIG (reference sequence). CDR3 amino acids: CAWSGGRESQPQHF. CDR3 coding DNA: TGTGCCTGGAGTGGGGGCAGGGAGTCTCAGCCCCAGCATTTT.

The V gene is TRBV12-3 or TRBV12-4, the J gene TRBJ1-1; D is perhaps TRBD1 (5 bases). The V and J ends lost 7 bases and 5 bases respectively, with 11 bases between them. This CDR3 spans 12 amino acids. CDR3 nucleotide sequence: TGTGCCAGCACCCGGGGGGGGACTGAAGCTTTCTTT. This translates into CASTRGGTEAFF.

With regard to this clonotype: With a much larger clone just one base away, this may be a read error. The V call is TRBV6-5, the J call TRBJ1-5, with a weak D call TRBD1 (5 bases). The CDR3 contains 13 residues. Germline CDR1 MNHEY, CDR2 SVGAGI. The chain's CDR3 is CACSYTQGQPQHF. In nucleotides, the CDR3 is TGTGCCTGCAGTTACACCCAGGGTCAGCCCCAGCATTTT.

The table lists this clonotype with many counts. In DNA, the CDR3 is TGCGCCAGCAGCCAAGGGGGGACTACGCAGTATTTT. Its translation: CASSQGGTTQYF. J is TRBJ2-3 and V is TRBV4-1; D is perhaps TRBD1 or TRBD2 (5 bases each). This CDR3 region has 12 residues. CDR1 and CDR2 from the germline V gene are MGHRA and YSYEKL. The V and J ends lost 1 base and 8 bases respectively, with 7 bases between them.

This clonotype was observed many times. The rearrangement uses TRBV6-1 and TRBJ2-1, with 7 bases that match TRBD1. The V gene end was trimmed by 5 bases and the J gene end by 8 bases; junction bases not matched to a gene: 3. Germline V gene sequence: CDR1 MNHNS, CDR2 SASEGT. The CDR3 is made up of 12 amino acids. The CDR3 sequence: CASSPQGDEQFF. The CDR3, as DNA: TGTGCCAGCAGTCCGCAGGGGGATGAGCAGTTCTTC.

This clonotype was seen more than once but under ten times. This chain uses TRBV6-2 or TRBV6-3 with TRBJ2-1; no firm D call. The CDR3 length is 15 residues. Germline values: CDR1 MNHEY, CDR2 SVGEGT. Trimming took off 7 bases at V and 5 bases at J, with 18 bases between the two ends. The CDR3 DNA follows: TGTGCCAGCAATGTCGCGCCCTCTCGACACAATGAGCAGTTCTTC. Translation gives CASNVAPSRHNEQFF.